The table lists the clone carrying this T cell receptor (beta chain) with a few counts. Its matching antigen is unknown. The CDR3 is made up of 16 amino acids. Germline V gives CDR1 SGHRS, CDR2 YFSETQ. Unmatched junction bases numbered 5, after V lost 0 bases and J lost 3 bases. The record originates from a study of cytomegalovirus exposure and HLA in healthy donors. In the study overall: Researchers found that roughly 77% of 398 genotyped donors fell within the Caucasian-associated ancestry cluster. Study findings and constraints: A later analysis found that most CMV-associated TCR beta chains appeared HLA-restricted.

Both 60 Vbeta primers and 13 Jbeta primers went into the PCR. Generated by immunoSEQ multiplex PCR, the TCRdb table keeps only in-frame clones and is missing some. Here the sample spans some 70,000 clones, around 85% being singletons. The TCR comes from a woman between 50 and 59 years old in good health and CMV-seronegative. Sequenced sample: PBMCs. This chain uses TRBV5-1 with TRBJ2-1; 8 bases line up with TRBD1. CDR3 in DNA: TGCGCCAGCAGCTTGGGTGGGACAGGTATCTACAATGAGCAGTTCTTC. It specifies CASSLGGTGIYNEQFF.